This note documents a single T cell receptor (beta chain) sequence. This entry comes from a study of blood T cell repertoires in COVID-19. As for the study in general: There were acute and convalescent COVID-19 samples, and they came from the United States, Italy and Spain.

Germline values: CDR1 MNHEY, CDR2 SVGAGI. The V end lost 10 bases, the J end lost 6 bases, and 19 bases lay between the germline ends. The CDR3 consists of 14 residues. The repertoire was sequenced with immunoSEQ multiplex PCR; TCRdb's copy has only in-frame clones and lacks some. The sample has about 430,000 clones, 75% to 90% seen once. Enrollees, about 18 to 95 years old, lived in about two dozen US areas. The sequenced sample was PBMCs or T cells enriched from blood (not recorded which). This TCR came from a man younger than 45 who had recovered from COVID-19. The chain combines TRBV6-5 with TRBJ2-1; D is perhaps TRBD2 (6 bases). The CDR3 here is CATLPGVAGNEQFF. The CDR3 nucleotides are TGTGCCACCCTCCCGGGGGTTGCGGGCAATGAGCAGTTCTTC.